Detailed here is one TCR beta chain. These data are taken from a study of blood T cell repertoires in COVID-19. Study background: The analysed material was cDNA or gDNA that came from T cells, B-cell-depleted T cells, or PBMCs.

The CDR3 sequence is 15 residues long. Germline V lookup: CDR1 LGHDT, CDR2 YNNKEL (reference sequence). Trimming removed 4 bases from V and 4 bases from J, with 17 bases in between. The data were produced by immunoSEQ multiplex PCR, yet TCRdb's version contains in-frame clones alone and is incomplete. The profile covers 130,000 to 150,000 clones, with roughly 80% appearing a single time and 3.5% taken by the ten largest. This clonotype was obtained from a man in his 70s who had recovered from COVID-19. The source material was peripheral blood. J is TRBJ2-7 and V is TRBV3-1 (or the pseudogene TRBV3-2); D is possibly TRBD2 (5 bases). CDR3 amino acids: CASSRGPGIGYEQYF. CDR3 in DNA: TGTGCCAGCAGCCGAGGGCCGGGGATAGGTTACGAGCAGTACTTC.